The 5 T cell receptor beta chains reported below all come from one sample, sequenced in a study of T cells in Graves' hyperthyroidism and ophthalmopathy. From RNA transcripts, TCR beta CDR3 regions were amplified. Using the HTBI primer set, a first-round RT-PCR was run on the TCR CDR3. From the multiplex PCR reads, TCRdb called clonotypes with MiXCR, one entry per CDR3 protein. The repertoire has approximately 640,000 distinct CDR3 sequences, approximately 15% of them found once; the top ten carry roughly a sixth. The sample was blood. Receptors were obtained from a man aged 45-60 years with Graves' hyperthyroidism.

This clonotype appeared many times. The chain links TRBV7-9 to TRBJ2-3, with D unresolved. V was cut by 1 base and J by 4 bases, with 12 bases left in between. CDR1 and CDR2 from the germline V gene are SEHNR and FQNEAQ (reference sequence). The CDR3 runs 15 residues. This CDR3 reads CASSLGIGWADTQYF. The CDR3 DNA sequence: TGTGCCAGCAGCTTAGGGATAGGATGGGCAGATACGCAGTATTTT.

This clonotype was observed a few times. The chain's CDR3 is CASTTSVSSYNEQFF. The DNA of the CDR3 is TGTGCCAGCACCACTTCGGTTAGCTCCTACAATGAGCAGTTCTTC. V gene TRBV27 combines with J gene TRBJ2-1, with no clear D. The length of the CDR3 is 15 residues. CDR1 and CDR2 (germline): MNHEY, SMNVEV (reference sequence). Trimming took 7 bases from V and 0 from J, leaving 13 bases between them.

This clonotype was observed at least ten times. The chain uses TRBV4-1 and TRBJ2-7, with 11 bases matching TRBD2. The CDR3 contains 14 residues. Germline-derived CDR1 and CDR2 are MGHRA and YSYEKL. The junction had 3 bases not matched to a gene; V was cut back by 3 bases and J by 5 bases. Written as DNA, the CDR3 is TGCGCCAGCAGCCAGGGACTAGCGGTCGACGAGCAGTACTTC. It translates to CASSQGLAVDEQYF.

This clonotype was detected ten times or more. This rearrangement joins TRBV7-9 to TRBJ2-1, with TRBD2 as a possible D gene (6 bases). V dropped 2 bases and J dropped 4 bases, with 18 bases sitting between them. The length of the CDR3 is 17 residues. Per germline, CDR1 SEHNR and CDR2 FQNEAQ (reference sequence). This CDR3 reads CASSLMASARVYNEQFF. The CDR3, as DNA: TGTGCCAGCAGCTTAATGGCTAGCGCCAGAGTTTACAATGAGCAGTTCTTC.

The chain combines TRBV19 with TRBJ1-1; tentative D call: TRBD1 (5 bases). The CDR3 extends over 14 amino acids. Germline loops: CDR1 LNHDA, CDR2 SQIVND (reference sequence). V was trimmed by 6 bases and J by 4 bases, leaving 15 bases between them. As DNA, the CDR3 is TGTGCCAGTAGCCACAGACAGTTTGGCACTGAAGCTTTCTTT. It translates to CASSHRQFGTEAFF.